The following is a T cell receptor (beta chain) sequence with its context. Its antigen is unknown. The sample originates from a study of cytomegalovirus exposure and HLA in healthy donors. General observations from the study: Presence/absence analyses took donor sequencing depth as roughly uniform.

Deletions cut 2 bases from V and 7 bases from J, with 12 bases between. Germline assignment: CDR1 SEHNR and CDR2 FQNEAQ (reference sequence). The CDR3 has 13 residues. 13 Jbeta primers and 60 Vbeta primers were used for the PCR. Measured with immunoSEQ multiplex PCR; TCRdb has only the in-frame clones, and not every one. The sample holds about 150,000 clones, approximately 85% seen once. This chain uses TRBV7-9 with TRBJ2-7; weak D call: TRBD1 (5 bases). The sequence was obtained from a woman in her late teens or twenties in good health and CMV-seronegative. Sequenced input: PBMCs. The CDR3 sequence is CASSLPPGQEQYF. DNA for the CDR3: TGTGCCAGCAGCTTACCCCCAGGGCAGGAGCAGTACTTC.